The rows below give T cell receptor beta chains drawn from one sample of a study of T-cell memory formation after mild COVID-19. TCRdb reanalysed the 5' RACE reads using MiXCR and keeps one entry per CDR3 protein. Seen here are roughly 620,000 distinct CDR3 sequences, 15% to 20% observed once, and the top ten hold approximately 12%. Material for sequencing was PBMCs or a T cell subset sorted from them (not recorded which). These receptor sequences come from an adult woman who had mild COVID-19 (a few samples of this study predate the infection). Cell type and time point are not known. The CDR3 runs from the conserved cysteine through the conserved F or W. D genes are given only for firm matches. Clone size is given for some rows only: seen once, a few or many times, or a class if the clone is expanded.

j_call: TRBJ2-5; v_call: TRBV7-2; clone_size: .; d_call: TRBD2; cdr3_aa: CASSSGLARQETQYF; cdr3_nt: TGTGCCAGCAGCTCCGGACTAGCGCGGCAAGAGACCCAGTACTTC
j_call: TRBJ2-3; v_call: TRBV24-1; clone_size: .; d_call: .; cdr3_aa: CATSDFGGTDTQYF; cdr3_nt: TGTGCCACCAGTGATTTTGGGGGCACAGATACGCAGTATTTT
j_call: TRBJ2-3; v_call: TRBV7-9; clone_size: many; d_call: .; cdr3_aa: CASSFLEQADTQYF; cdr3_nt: TGTGCCAGCAGCTTTCTTGAGCAAGCAGACACGCAGTATTTT
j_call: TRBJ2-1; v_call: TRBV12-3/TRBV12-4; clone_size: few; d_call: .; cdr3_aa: CASSPWGHSSYNEQFF; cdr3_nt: TGTGCCAGCAGTCCATGGGGGCATAGCTCCTACAATGAGCAGTTCTTC
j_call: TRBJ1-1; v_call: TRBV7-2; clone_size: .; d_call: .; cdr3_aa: CASSPRQYRMNTEAFF; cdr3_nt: TGTGCCAGCAGCCCCCGACAGTATCGGATGAACACTGAAGCTTTCTTT
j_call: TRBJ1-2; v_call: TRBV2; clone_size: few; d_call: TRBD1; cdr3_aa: CASSDPDTRSSDRAFYGYTF; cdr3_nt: TGTGCCAGCAGTGACCCCGACACACGCTCTTCTGACAGGGCGTTCTATGGCTACACCTTC
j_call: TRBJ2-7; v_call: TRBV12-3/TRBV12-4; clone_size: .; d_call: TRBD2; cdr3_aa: CASSPSAASGYYEQYF; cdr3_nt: TGTGCCAGCAGCCCATCCGCGGCTAGCGGCTACTACGAGCAGTACTTC
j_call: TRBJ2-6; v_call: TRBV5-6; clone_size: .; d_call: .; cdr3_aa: CASSSGMEANVLTF; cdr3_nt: TGTGCCAGCAGCTCAGGGATGGAGGCCAACGTCCTGACTTTC
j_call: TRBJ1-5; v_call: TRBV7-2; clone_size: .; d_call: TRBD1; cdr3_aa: CASSFADRGYQPQHF; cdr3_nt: TGTGCCAGCAGCTTCGCGGACAGGGGGTATCAGCCCCAGCATTTT
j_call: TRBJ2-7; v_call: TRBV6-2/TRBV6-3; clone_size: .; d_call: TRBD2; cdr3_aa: CASSSSGLAGGFYEQYF; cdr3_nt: TGTGCCAGCAGCTCCTCAGGCCTAGCGGGGGGCTTCTACGAGCAGTACTTC
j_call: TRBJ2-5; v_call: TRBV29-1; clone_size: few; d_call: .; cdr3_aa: CSVHIGETQYF; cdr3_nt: TGCAGCGTGCATATAGGGGAGACCCAGTACTTC
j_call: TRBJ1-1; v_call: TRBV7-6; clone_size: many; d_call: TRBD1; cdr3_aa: CASSPRTGYTEAFF; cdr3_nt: TGTGCCAGCAGCCCCCGGACAGGCTACACTGAAGCTTTCTTT
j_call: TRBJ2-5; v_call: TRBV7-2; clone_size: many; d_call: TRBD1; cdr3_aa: CASSEIDRGVQETQYF; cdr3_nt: TGTGCCAGCAGCGAAATCGACAGGGGTGTCCAAGAGACCCAGTACTTC
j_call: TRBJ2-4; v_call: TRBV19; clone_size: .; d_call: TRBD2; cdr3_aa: CASTVGLAGGNIQYF; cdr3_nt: TGTGCCAGTACCGTGGGACTAGCGGGAGGGAACATTCAGTACTTC
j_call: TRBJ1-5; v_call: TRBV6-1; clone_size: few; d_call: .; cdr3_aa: CASSEGQEGQPQHF; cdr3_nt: TGTGCCAGCAGTGAAGGACAGGAAGGTCAGCCCCAGCATTTT
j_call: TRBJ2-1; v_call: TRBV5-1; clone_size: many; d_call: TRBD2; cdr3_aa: CASSLAGSGGGNEQFF; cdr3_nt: TGCGCCAGCAGCTTGGCTGGTAGCGGGGGGGGCAATGAGCAGTTCTTC
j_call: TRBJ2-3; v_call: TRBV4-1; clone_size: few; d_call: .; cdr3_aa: CASSHQALGTDTQYF; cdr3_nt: TGCGCCAGCAGCCACCAGGCCTTGGGGACAGATACGCAGTATTTT